This TCR beta chain stems from a study of T cell responses to AZD1222 COVID-19 vaccine. The data were produced by immunoSEQ multiplex PCR, yet TCRdb's version contains in-frame clones alone and is incomplete. Among 60,000 to 85,000 clones listed, approximately 80% were seen once. The CDR3 totals 12 residues. The V and J ends lost 4 bases and 7 bases respectively, with 8 bases between them. CDR1 and CDR2 from the germline V gene are MDHEN and SYDVKM. The origin of this receptor is an adult who received the MenACWY meningococcal vaccine as a control. The chain employs TRBV28 and TRBJ1-5; unclear D gene. The sequencing used peripheral blood, collected 28 days after the second dose of the MenACWY control vaccine. CDR3 in amino acids: CASSYLRQPQHF. DNA of the CDR3: TGTGCCAGCAGTTACCTCAGACAGCCCCAGCATTTT.